Below, one TCR beta chain is given with its context. Its antigen is unidentified. At one boundary the junction diverges from the germline segment, which might be a read error. The sample originates from a study of post-analysis software for immune sequencing data. Overall study results and limits: Several TRBV segments occurring more often in patients than controls included TRBV5-6, TRBV5-1 and TRBV20-1. Strong co-clustering by F measure was evident for samples that had been prepared in the same batch. Compared with controls, patients showed significantly lower normalized Chao1 diversity.

The CDR3 totals 15 residues. The germline V gene has CDR1 SGHDT and CDR2 YYEEEE. Prepared TCR beta cDNA libraries contained unique molecular identifiers. There were 1 to 10 million T cells, and some 500,000 cDNA molecules came from them. MiXCR, applied by TCRdb to the PCR reads, yields one record per CDR3 protein. The table includes 820,000 or so distinct CDR3 sequences, approximately 53% detected once. This clonotype originated in a girl aged 5 to 17 with multiple sclerosis. The chain uses TRBV5-6 and TRBJ2-1; D may be TRBD2 (7 bases). Sample: blood. The CDR3 region is CASSLRGASHNEQFF. DNA for the CDR3: TGTGCCAGCAGCTTGCGGGGGGCCTCCCACAATGAGCAGTTCTTC. The full variable domain, with the rest looked up from reference TRBV5-6 and TRBJ2-1, is DAGVTQSPTHLIKTRGQQVTLRCSPKSGHDTVSWYQQALGQGPQFIFQYYEEEERQRGNFPDRFSGHQFPNYSSELNVNALLLGDSALYLCASSLRGASHNEQFFGPGTRLTVL.